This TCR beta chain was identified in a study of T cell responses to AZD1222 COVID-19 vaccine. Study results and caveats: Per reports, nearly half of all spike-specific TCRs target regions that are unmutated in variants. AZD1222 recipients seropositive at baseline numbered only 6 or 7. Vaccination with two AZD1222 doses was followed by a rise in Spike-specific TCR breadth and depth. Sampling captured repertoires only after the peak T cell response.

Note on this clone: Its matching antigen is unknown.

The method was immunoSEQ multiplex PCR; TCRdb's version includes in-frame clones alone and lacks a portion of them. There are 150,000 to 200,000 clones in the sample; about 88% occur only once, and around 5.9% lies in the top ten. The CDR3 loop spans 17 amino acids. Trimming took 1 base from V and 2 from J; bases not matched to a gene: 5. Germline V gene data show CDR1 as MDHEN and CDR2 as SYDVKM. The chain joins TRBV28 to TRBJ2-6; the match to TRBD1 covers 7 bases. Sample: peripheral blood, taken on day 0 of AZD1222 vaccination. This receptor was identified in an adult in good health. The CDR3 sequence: CASSLFKGAAGANVLTF. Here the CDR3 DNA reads TGTGCCAGCAGTTTATTTAAGGGGGCGGCTGGGGCCAACGTCCTGACTTTC.